Listed here are 15 T cell receptor beta chains from one sample, sequenced in a study of STAT5B mutations in CD4+ large granular lymphocyte leukemia. Only in-frame clones appear in the TCRdb table, and some are missing; sequencing was by immunoSEQ multiplex PCR. The sample lists roughly 26,000 clones, about four fifths occurring once. Sequencing used CD4+ T cells from blood buffy coats. The receptors were sampled from a human donor in good health.

J is TRBJ2-3 and V is TRBV6-1, with a possible D match to TRBD2 (6 bases). Germline V gene data show CDR1 as MNHNS and CDR2 as SASEGT. The ends were cut back, 8 bases at V and 2 bases at J, with 17 bases in the middle. This CDR3 is 15 amino acids long. CDR3 bases: TGTGCCAGCCGTACACCGGCGGGAACCACAGATACGCAGTATTTT. As protein: CASRTPAGTTDTQYF.

The V call is TRBV11-2, the J call TRBJ2-7; TRBD2 aligns across 7 bases. This CDR3 is built from 14 residues. V shed 6 bases and J 7 bases; nucleotides not matched to a gene: 12. From germline, CDR1 is SGHAT and CDR2 FQNNGV. DNA for the CDR3: TGTGCCAGCAGACAGACGGGGGGAACGGGGGAGCAGTACTTC. Amino acid sequence: CASRQTGGTGEQYF.

The gene calls are TRBV4-3 and TRBJ1-1; D not certain. With 4 bases removed from V and 5 bases from J, the gap between germline ends came to 17 bases. Germline V gene lookup returns CDR1 LGHNA and CDR2 YSLEER. CDR3 size: 15 residues. This chain's CDR3 is CASSPTAGLRTEAFF. CDR3 nucleotides: TGCGCCAGCAGCCCAACCGCGGGGTTGCGAACTGAAGCTTTCTTT.

The chain has TRBV6-6 and TRBJ2-5; D remains unclear. The J call is doubtful: the DNA matches TRBJ2-7 better. The CDR3 is 14 residues long. Germline CDR1 and CDR2: MNHNY and SVGAGI (reference sequence). CDR3 loop: CASSYSGIDYEQYF. CDR3 nucleotide sequence: TGTGCCAGCAGTTACTCAGGGATCGACTACGAGCAGTACTTC.

This rearrangement joins TRBV14 to TRBJ2-5; tentatively, D is TRBD1 (6 bases). Trimming pared 1 base from V and 2 bases from J, leaving 11 bases between. This CDR3 region has 15 residues. Germline V gene lookup returns CDR1 SGHDN and CDR2 FVKESK. CDR3: CASSQVGRGQETQYF. The CDR3 nucleotides read TGTGCCAGCAGCCAAGTCGGCAGGGGACAAGAGACCCAGTACTTC.

The gene calls are TRBV6-6 and TRBJ2-2; D is possibly TRBD1 (6 bases). Trimming cost V 5 bases and J 0 bases, with 10 bases left between them. Germline V gene data show CDR1 as MNHNY and CDR2 as SVGAGI (reference sequence). The CDR3 is made up of 15 amino acids. The CDR3 coding sequence is TGTGCCAGCAGTATGGGACACGCGAACACCGGGGAGCTGTTTTTT. It encodes CASSMGHANTGELFF.

In DNA form, the CDR3 reads TGCAGCGTCGCACCGGACAGGGGGCTGGGCTACACCTTC. Its translation is CSVAPDRGLGYTF. This rearrangement joins TRBV29-1 to TRBJ1-2; TRBD1 matches at 11 bases. Per germline, CDR1 SQVTM and CDR2 ANQGSEA. Germline trimming cut 6 bases from V and 8 bases from J; bases unmatched to any gene: 8. CDR3 size: 13 residues.

V and J are TRBV2 and TRBJ1-2; 7 nucleotides align to TRBD1. The germline V gene encodes CDR1 SNHLY and CDR2 FYNNEI. The length of the CDR3 is 14 residues. With V trimmed by 6 bases and J by 6 bases, 10 bases remained unmatched. CDR3 nucleotide sequence: TGTGCCAGCAGACGACAGGGCGGGTTGGATGGCTACACCTTC. Its translation is CASRRQGGLDGYTF.

The chain joins TRBV6-6 to TRBJ1-2; D is perhaps TRBD1 (6 bases). Germline assignment: CDR1 MNHNY and CDR2 SVGAGI (reference sequence). Trimming cost V 8 bases and J 6 bases, with 16 bases left between them. The CDR3 totals 13 residues. In DNA, the CDR3 is TGTGCCAGCCAGGGGATCGTAGAGGATGGCTACACCTTC. It translates to CASQGIVEDGYTF.

The CDR3 region has the DNA TGCGCCAGCAGCGGACAGACAGGGGTGATCTACGAGCAGTACTTC. It yields the protein CASSGQTGVIYEQYF. V is TRBV5-1 and J is TRBJ2-7; 8 bases line up with TRBD1. V gave up 4 bases and J gave up 3 bases; unmatched junction bases: 9. The length of the CDR3 is 15 residues. In germline, CDR1 is SGHRS, CDR2 YFSETQ.

There are a few counts of this clone. J is TRBJ1-5 and V is TRBV6-5; TRBD1 aligns across 9 bases. Trimming cost V 8 bases and J 9 bases; bases outside gene matches: 5. CDR1 and CDR2 from the germline V gene are MNHEY and SVGAGI. CDR3 length: 12 amino acids. CDR3 loop: CASGTGWSPQHF. The DNA for the CDR3 is TGTGCCAGCGGGACAGGGTGGTCGCCCCAGCATTTT.

This rearrangement joins TRBV19 to TRBJ2-3; 8 positions match TRBD2. This CDR3 has 15 amino acids. Trimming removed 7 bases from V and 0 bases from J; junction bases left unmatched: 6. In germline, CDR1 is LNHDA, CDR2 SQIVND (reference sequence). The CDR3 loop is CASKGGGLSTDTQYF. As DNA, the CDR3 is TGTGCCAGTAAGGGCGGGGGGCTCAGCACAGATACGCAGTATTTT.

The V and J genes are TRBV5-1 and TRBJ1-2; a weak D match, TRBD1 (5 bases). This CDR3 has 13 residues. Deletions cut 0 bases from V and 7 bases from J, with 10 bases between. Germline assignment: CDR1 SGHRS and CDR2 YFSETQ. Here the CDR3 DNA reads TGCGCCAGCAGCTTGGACAGGATTGGTGGCTACACCTTC. Translated: CASSLDRIGGYTF.

The chain is built from TRBV29-1 and TRBJ2-1, with TRBD2 identical over 9 bases. CDR3 length: 14 residues. V lost 5 bases, J lost 7 bases, and 9 bases stayed unmatched. The germline gives CDR1 SQVTM, CDR2 ANQGSEA. The CDR3 nucleotides are TGCAGCGTTCCGCGGGGGGGCCTGATAAATGAGCAGTTCTTC. Translating it yields CSVPRGGLINEQFF.

In its sample, this clone was seen once. The chain recombines TRBV18 with TRBJ1-5; TRBD1 matches at 8 bases. This CDR3 has 16 residues. The trim removed 4 bases at V and 2 bases at J, leaving 7 bases unmatched. Germline V CDR1 and CDR2: KGHSH, LQKENI. DNA for the CDR3: TGTGCCAGCTCACAAGGACAGGGAGGGGGCAATCAGCCCCAGCATTTT. Translated: CASSQGQGGGNQPQHF.